This T cell receptor beta chain came from a study of cytomegalovirus exposure and HLA in healthy donors. Points from the study as a whole: Excluded were some V segments that proved indistinguishable, including TRBV6-2 and TRBV6-3.

Germline V gene sequence: CDR1 LNHDA, CDR2 SQIVND (reference sequence). The CDR3 loop spans 15 amino acids. Trimming took off 1 base at V and 4 bases at J, with 11 bases between the two ends. PCR primers comprised 60 Vbeta and 13 Jbeta primers. Repertoires were generated with immunoSEQ multiplex PCR, while TCRdb's copy carries only in-frame clones and drops some. Here the sample spans over 150,000 clones, around 83% being singletons. In the case of this clone: The antigen remains undetermined.

V and J are TRBV19 and TRBJ2-1; D might be TRBD2 (6 bases). The clonotype comes from a man younger than 45 in good health and CMV-seropositive. Sequenced sample: PBMCs. CDR3 sequence: CASSIAGEPYNEQFF. CDR3 in DNA: TGTGCCAGTAGTATAGCGGGAGAACCATACAATGAGCAGTTCTTC. The variable domain in full, with the rest retrieved from reference TRBV19 and TRBJ2-1, is DGGITQSPKYLFRKEGQNVTLSCEQNLNHDAMYWYRQDPGQGLRLIYYSQIVNDFQKGDIAEGYSVSREKKESFPLTVTSAQKNPTAFYLCASSIAGEPYNEQFFGPGTRLTVL.